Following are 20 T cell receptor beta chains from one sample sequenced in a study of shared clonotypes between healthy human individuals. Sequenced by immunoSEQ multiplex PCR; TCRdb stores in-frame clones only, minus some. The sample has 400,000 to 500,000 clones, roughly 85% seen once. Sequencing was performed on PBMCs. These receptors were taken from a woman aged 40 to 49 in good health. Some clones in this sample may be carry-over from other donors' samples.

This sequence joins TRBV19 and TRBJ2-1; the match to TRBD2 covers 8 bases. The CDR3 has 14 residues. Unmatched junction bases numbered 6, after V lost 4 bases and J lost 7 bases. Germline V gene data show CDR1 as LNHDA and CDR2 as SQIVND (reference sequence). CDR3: CASSTGGSGNEQFF. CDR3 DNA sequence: TGTGCCAGTAGTACGGGAGGGTCTGGGAATGAGCAGTTCTTC.

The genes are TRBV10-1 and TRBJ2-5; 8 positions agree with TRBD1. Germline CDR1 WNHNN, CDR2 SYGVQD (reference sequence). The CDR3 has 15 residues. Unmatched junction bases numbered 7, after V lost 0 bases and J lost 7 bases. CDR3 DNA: TGCGCCAGCAGTGAGTCGGGGGACAGGTTTGGGACCCAGTACTTC. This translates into CASSESGDRFGTQYF.

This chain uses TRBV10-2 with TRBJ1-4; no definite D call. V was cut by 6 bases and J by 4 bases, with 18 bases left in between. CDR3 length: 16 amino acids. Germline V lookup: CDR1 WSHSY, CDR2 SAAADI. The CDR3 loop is CASRRHTGSGNEKLFF. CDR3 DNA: TGCGCCAGCAGGAGGCACACGGGGAGTGGTAATGAAAAACTGTTTTTT.

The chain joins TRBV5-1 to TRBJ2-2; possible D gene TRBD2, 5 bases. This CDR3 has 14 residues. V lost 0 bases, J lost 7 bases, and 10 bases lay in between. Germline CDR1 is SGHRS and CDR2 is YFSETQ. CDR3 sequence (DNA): TGCGCCAGCAGCTTGGGTGGGAGTCGCGGGGAGCTGTTTTTT. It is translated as CASSLGGSRGELFF.

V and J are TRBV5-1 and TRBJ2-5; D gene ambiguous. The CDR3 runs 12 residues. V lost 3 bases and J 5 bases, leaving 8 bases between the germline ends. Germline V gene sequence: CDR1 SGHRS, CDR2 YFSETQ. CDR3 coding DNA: TGCGCCAGCAGCTGGGATAGGGAGACCCAGTACTTC. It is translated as CASSWDRETQYF.

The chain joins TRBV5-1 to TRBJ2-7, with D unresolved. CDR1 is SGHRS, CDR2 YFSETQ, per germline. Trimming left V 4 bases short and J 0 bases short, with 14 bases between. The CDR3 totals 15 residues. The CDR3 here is CASSTRPQSSYEQYF. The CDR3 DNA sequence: TGCGCCAGCAGCACGCGTCCCCAGAGCTCCTACGAGCAGTACTTC.

Here the CDR3 reads CASSPPGLAQETQYF. The CDR3 bases are TGTGCCAGCTCACCGCCCGGACTAGCGCAAGAGACCCAGTACTTC. The V gene is TRBV18, the J gene TRBJ2-5, with 9 bases matching TRBD2. Germline V gene lookup returns CDR1 KGHSH and CDR2 LQKENI. V gave up 3 bases and J gave up 2 bases; unmatched junction bases: 4. The CDR3 runs 15 residues.

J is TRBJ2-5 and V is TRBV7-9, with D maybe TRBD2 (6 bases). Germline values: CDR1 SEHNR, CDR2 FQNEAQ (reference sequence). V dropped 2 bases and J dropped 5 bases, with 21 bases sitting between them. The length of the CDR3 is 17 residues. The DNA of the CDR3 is TGTGCCAGCAGCTTATATCGTAACGCGGGGTTTTGGGAGACCCAGTACTTC. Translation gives CASSLYRNAGFWETQYF.

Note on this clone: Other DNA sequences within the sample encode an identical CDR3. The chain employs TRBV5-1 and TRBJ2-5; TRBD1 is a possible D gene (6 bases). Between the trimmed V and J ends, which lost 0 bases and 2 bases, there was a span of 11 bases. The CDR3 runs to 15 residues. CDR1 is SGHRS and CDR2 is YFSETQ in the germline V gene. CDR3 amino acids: CASSLAGTSQETQYF. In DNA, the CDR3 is TGCGCCAGCAGCTTGGCCGGGACAAGTCAAGAGACCCAGTACTTC.

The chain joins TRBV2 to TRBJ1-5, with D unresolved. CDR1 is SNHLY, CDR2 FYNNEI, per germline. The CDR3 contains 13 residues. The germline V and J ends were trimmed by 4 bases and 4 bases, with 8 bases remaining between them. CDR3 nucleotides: TGTGCCAGCAGTGGATTACCAAATCAGCCCCAGCATTTT. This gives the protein CASSGLPNQPQHF.

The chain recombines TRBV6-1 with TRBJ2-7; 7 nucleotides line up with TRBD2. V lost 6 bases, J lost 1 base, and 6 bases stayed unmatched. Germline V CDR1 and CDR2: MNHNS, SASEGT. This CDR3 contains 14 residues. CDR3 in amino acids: CASSFLSGSYEQYF. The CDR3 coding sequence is TGTGCCAGCAGCTTTCTTAGCGGGTCCTACGAGCAGTACTTC.

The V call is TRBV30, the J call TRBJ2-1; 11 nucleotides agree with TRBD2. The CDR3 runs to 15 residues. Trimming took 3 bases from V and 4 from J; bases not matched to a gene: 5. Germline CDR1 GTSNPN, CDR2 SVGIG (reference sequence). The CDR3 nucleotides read TGTGCCTGGAGACCTAGCGGGAGGTCTTACAATGAGCAGTTCTTC. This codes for CAWRPSGRSYNEQFF.

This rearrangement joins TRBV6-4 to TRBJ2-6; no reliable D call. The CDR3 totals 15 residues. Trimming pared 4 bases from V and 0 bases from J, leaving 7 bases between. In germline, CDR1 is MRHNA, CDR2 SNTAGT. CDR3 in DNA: TGTGCCAGCAGTGTGGAAAACTCTGGGGCCAACGTCCTGACTTTC. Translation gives CASSVENSGANVLTF.

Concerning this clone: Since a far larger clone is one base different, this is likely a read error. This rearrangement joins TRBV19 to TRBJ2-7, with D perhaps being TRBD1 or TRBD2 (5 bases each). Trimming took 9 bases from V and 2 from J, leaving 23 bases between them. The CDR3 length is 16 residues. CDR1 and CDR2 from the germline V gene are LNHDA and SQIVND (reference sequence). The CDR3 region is CASNTLDGAQTYEQYF. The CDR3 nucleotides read TGTGCCAGCAATACCCTAGACGGGGCACAGACCTACGAGCAGTACTTC. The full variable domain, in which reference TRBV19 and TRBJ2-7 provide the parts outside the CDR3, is DGGITQSPKYLFRKEGQNVTLSCEQNLNHDAMYWYRQDPGQGLRLIYYSQIVNDFQKGDIAEGYSVSREKKESFPLTVTSAQKNPTAFYLCASNTLDGAQTYEQYFGPGTRLTVT.

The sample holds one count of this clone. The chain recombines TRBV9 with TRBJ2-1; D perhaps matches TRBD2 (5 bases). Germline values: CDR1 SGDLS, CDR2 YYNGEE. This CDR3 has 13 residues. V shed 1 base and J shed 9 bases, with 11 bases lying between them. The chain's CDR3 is CASSVTSRGEQFF. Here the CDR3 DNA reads TGTGCCAGCAGCGTAACCTCCCGGGGTGAGCAGTTCTTC.

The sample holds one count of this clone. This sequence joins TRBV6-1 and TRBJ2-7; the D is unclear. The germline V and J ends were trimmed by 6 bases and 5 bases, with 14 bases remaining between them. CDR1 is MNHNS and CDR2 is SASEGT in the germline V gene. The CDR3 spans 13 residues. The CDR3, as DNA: TGTGCCAGCAGCCCGGGTAGCACCGACGAGCAGTACTTC. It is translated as CASSPGSTDEQYF.

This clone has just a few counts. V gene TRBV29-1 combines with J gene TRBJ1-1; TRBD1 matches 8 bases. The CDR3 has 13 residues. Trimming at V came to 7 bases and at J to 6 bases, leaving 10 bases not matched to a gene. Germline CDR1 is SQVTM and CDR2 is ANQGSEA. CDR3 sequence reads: CSGAGTGSAEAFF. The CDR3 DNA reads TGCAGCGGAGCCGGGACAGGTTCTGCTGAAGCTTTCTTT. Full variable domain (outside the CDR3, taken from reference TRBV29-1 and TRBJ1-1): SAVISQKPSRDICQRGTSLTIQCQVDSQVTMMFWYRQQPGQSLTLIATANQGSEATYESGFVIDKFPISRPNLTFSTLTVSNMSPEDSSIYLCSGAGTGSAEAFFGQGTRLTVV.

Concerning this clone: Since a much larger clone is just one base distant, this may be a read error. CDR3 nucleotide sequence: TGTGCCGGCCAGCGGGAACGTAATCAGCCCCAGCATTTT. Its protein is CAGQRERNQPQHF. The rearrangement uses TRBV18 and TRBJ1-5; D gene uncertain. The CDR3 is 13 residues long. The germline V and J ends were trimmed by 11 bases and 4 bases, with 15 bases remaining between them. The germline V gene has CDR1 KGHSH and CDR2 LQKENI.

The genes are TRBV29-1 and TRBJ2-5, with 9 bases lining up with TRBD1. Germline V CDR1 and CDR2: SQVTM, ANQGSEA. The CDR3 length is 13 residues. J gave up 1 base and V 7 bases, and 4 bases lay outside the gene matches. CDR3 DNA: TGCAGCGCGGACAGGGGCCTCCAAGAGACCCAGTACTTC. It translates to CSADRGLQETQYF.

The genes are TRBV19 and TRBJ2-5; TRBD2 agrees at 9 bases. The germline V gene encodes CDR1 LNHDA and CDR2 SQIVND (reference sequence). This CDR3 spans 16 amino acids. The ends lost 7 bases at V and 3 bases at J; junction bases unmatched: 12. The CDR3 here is CASTRTSGRRKETQYF. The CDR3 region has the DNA TGTGCCAGTACTCGAACTAGCGGGCGTAGAAAAGAGACCCAGTACTTC.